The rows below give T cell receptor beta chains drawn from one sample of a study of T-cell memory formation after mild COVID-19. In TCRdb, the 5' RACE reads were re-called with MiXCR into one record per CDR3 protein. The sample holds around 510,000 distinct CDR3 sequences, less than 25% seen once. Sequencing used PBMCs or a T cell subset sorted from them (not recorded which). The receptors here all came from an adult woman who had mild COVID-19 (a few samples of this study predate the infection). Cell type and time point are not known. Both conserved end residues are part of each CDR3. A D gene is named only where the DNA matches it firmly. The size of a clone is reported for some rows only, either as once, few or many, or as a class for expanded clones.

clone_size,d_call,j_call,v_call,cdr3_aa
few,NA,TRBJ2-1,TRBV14,CASSQFTKGPSNEQFF
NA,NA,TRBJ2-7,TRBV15,CATSTGHGYEQYF
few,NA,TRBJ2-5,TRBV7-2,CASSLQGIKTQYF
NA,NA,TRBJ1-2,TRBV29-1,CSVEDRGLAYGYTF
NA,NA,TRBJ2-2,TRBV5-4,CASSPWTDTGELFF
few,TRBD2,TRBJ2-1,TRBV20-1,CSAHLGLAGALYNEQFF
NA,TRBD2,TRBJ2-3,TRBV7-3,CASSPGLAGVGTDTQYF
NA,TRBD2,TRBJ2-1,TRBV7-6,CASSLATAGGPGNEQFF
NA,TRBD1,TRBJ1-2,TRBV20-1,CSASTRDRGFGYTF
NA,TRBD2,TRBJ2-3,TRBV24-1,CATSDLRMASGLPTDTQYF
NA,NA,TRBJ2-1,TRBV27,CASLREPGSYNEQFF
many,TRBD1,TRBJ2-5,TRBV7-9,CASSLRQGGETQYF
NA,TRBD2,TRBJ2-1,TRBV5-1,CASSLKLAGEGDNEQFF
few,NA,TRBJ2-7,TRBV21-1,CASSKGGGVSYEQYF
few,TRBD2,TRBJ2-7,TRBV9,CASSASGTEQYF
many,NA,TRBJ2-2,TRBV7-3,CASSLARNTGELFF
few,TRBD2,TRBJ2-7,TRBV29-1,CSVPGLAGSEQYF
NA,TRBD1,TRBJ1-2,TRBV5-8,CASSTRDRLYGYTF
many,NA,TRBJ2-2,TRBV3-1,CASSQALVGELFF
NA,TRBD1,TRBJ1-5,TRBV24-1,CATSDRTGHQPQHF
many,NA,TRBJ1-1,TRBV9,CASSGLQGTEAFF
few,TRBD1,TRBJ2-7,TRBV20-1,CSARYRGVTGLSYEQYF
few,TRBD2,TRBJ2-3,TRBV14,CASSFGLAGTDTQYF
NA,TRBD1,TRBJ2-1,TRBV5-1,CASRLLPGGRYNEQFF
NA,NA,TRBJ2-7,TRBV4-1,CASSQDGQGSDEQYF
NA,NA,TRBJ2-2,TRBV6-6,CASSARAGELFF
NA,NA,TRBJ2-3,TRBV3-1,CASSQDLVLAGDTQYF
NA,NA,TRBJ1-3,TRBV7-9,CASSLSRGDWRNTIYF
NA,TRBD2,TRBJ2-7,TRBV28,CASSLPTSGNSYEQYF
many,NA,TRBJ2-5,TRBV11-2,CASSRQVEETQYF
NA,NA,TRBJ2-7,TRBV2,CASSEGFEEFYEQYF
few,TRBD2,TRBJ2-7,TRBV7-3,CASSPGTSGRFASYEQYF
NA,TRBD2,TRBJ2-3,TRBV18,CASSPPLAGGSTDTQYF
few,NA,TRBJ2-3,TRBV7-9,CASRASASPHTQYF
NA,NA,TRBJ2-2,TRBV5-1,CASSNGQTNTGELFF
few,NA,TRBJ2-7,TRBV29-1,CSVLGQDYEQYF
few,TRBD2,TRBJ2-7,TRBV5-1,CASSLALTGGGSDEQYF
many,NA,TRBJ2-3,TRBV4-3,CASSQDESTDTQYF
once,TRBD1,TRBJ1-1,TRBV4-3,CASSQPGGMNTEAFF
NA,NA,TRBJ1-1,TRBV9,CASSVDGSITEAFF
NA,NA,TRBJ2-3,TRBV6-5,CASKLTDTQYF